Included here is one TCR beta chain sequence, with context. What it binds is unknown. Researchers took RNA transcripts and amplified the TCR beta CDR3 regions from them. HTBI primers were the set used in a first-round RT-PCR of the TCR CDR3. TCRdb passed the multiplex PCR reads through MiXCR, listing each CDR3 protein once. The sample carries more than 300,000 distinct CDR3 sequences, approximately 17% recorded once. Together with thyroid ultrasound, orbital computed tomography, serum thyroxine and TRAb, clinical symptoms were used for diagnoses. Source material for PBMCs was around 10 ml fresh peripheral blood. The CDR3 loop spans 16 amino acids. Per the germline V gene, CDR1 is SGHRS and CDR2 is YFSETQ. V was cut by 0 bases and J by 0 bases, with 11 bases left in between. This record comes from a study of T cells in Graves' hyperthyroidism and ophthalmopathy. Study-level points and caveats: Ophthalmopathy got predicted by the model a median 6.5 months before its onset. From stable hyperthyroidism, ophthalmopathy was set apart by a 13 V-J model.

This receptor was identified in a man younger than 30 with Graves' ophthalmopathy. The source material was blood. The chain combines TRBV5-1 with TRBJ2-3; D not resolved. As DNA, the CDR3 is TGCGCCAGCAGCTTGGGTATACAGTTAAGCACAGATACGCAGTATTTT. Amino acids: CASSLGIQLSTDTQYF.